This T cell receptor beta chain was observed in a study of blood T cells in healthy people across ages. Whole-study findings and limits: Diversity was higher, and naive CD4+ cells more numerous, in long-lived donors than in aged donors. Estimates drawn from one million T cells were deemed to understate diversity.

A second PCR of roughly 7 to 11 cycles used a sample-barcoded 5' primer and a J-beta primer mix. MiXCR was run by TCRdb on the 5' RACE reads, yielding one entry per CDR3 protein. The sample lists just over 1 million distinct CDR3 sequences; over 35% were seen once. Germline V lookup: CDR1 PRHDT, CDR2 FYEKMQ (reference sequence). Trimming at V came to 5 bases and at J to 4 bases, leaving 10 bases not matched to a gene. The CDR3 runs 16 residues. Researchers collected ten milliliters of peripheral blood from every single donor. Total RNA extracted from each sample amounted to at least 5 micrograms. For this clonotype: Its target is unknown.

Input material: blood. V usage is TRBV13 and J usage is TRBJ2-7; 11 bases are a match to TRBD1. The clonotype originates from a woman aged 60-75 years in good health. The CDR3 region is CASSDRGTGGLYEQYF. The CDR3 bases are TGTGCCAGCAGCGACCGCGGGACAGGGGGTTTGTACGAGCAGTACTTC.